The 32 T cell receptor beta chains in this list originate from one sample, sequenced in a study of T cells in Graves' hyperthyroidism and ophthalmopathy. From RNA transcripts, TCR beta CDR3 regions were amplified. The HTBI primer set was used in a first-round RT-PCR of the TCR CDR3. TCRdb passed the multiplex PCR reads through MiXCR, listing each CDR3 protein once. The sample shows about 400,000 distinct CDR3 sequences, about 13% of them seen only once. The source material was blood. The receptor source for this set is a woman aged 18-29 years with Graves' hyperthyroidism.

This clonotype was seen a few times. The CDR3 protein is CASRLRQGEDTEAFF. DNA for the CDR3: TGCGCCAGCAGGCTCAGACAGGGCGAGGACACTGAAGCTTTCTTT. This chain uses TRBV4-1 with TRBJ1-1, with 7 bases matching TRBD1. V was clipped by 6 bases and J by 3 bases; unmatched bases: 10. Germline V gene lookup returns CDR1 MGHRA and CDR2 YSYEKL. The CDR3 has 15 residues.

This sequence joins TRBV5-1 and TRBJ2-2, with 13 positions matching TRBD2. The V and J ends lost 4 bases and 0 bases, in that order; junction bases with no gene match: 9. This CDR3 comprises 19 residues. Germline CDR1 SGHRS, CDR2 YFSETQ. CDR3 protein: CASSRNAGTSGANTGELFF. DNA for the CDR3: TGCGCCAGCAGCCGAAATGCCGGGACTAGCGGGGCGAACACCGGGGAGCTGTTTTTT.

This clonotype was seen just once. The rearrangement joins TRBV6-1 to TRBJ2-7; 9 bases match TRBD2. The CDR3 has 15 residues. Germline-derived CDR1 and CDR2 are MNHNS and SASEGT. With 0 bases clipped from V and 3 bases from J, the junction kept 3 bases outside the gene matches. CDR3 sequence: CASSEAASGVYEQYF. Written as DNA, the CDR3 is TGTGCCAGCAGTGAAGCCGCTAGCGGGGTCTACGAGCAGTACTTC.

This clonotype was counted at least ten times. The V and J genes are TRBV3-1 and TRBJ1-6; D gene unclear. V lost 5 bases, J lost 8 bases, and 13 bases lay in between. The CDR3 has 14 residues. Germline CDR1 is LGHDT and CDR2 is YNNKEL (reference sequence). This CDR3 is CASSSRPGDSPLHF. CDR3 sequence (DNA): TGTGCCAGCAGCTCACGTCCCGGGGATTCACCCCTCCACTTT.

This clonotype appeared a few times. This rearrangement joins TRBV18 to TRBJ2-1; D gene ambiguous. The ends were cut back, 3 bases at V and 4 bases at J, with 10 bases in the middle. From germline, CDR1 is KGHSH and CDR2 LQKENI. The length of the CDR3 is 14 residues. The CDR3 nucleotides are TGTGCCAGCTCACCCTCGACCCAATACAATGAGCAGTTCTTC. It codes for CASSPSTQYNEQFF.

This clonotype came up many times. This chain connects TRBV20-1 to TRBJ2-1, with 11 bases that match TRBD2. Looked up from germline, CDR1 is DFQATT and CDR2 is SNEGSKA (reference sequence). The CDR3 length is 16 residues. J lost 6 bases, V lost 0 bases, and 7 bases had no gene match. CDR3 coding DNA: TGCAGTGCTAGAGAGGCTAGCGGGAGGCGTACCAATGAGCAGTTCTTC. It specifies CSAREASGRRTNEQFF.

This clonotype was detected many times. The chain couples TRBV30 to TRBJ1-2; no definite D call. This CDR3 is 14 amino acids long. Per the germline V gene, CDR1 is GTSNPN and CDR2 is SVGIG (reference sequence). V shed 2 bases and J shed 3 bases, with 13 bases lying between them. The CDR3 sequence: CAWSFGEADYGYTF. DNA of the CDR3: TGTGCCTGGAGTTTTGGGGAAGCTGACTATGGCTACACCTTC.

V is TRBV9 and J is TRBJ2-5; D is unresolved. The CDR3 runs 15 residues. Trimming removed 0 bases at V and 5 bases at J, with 14 bases between. The germline gives CDR1 SGDLS, CDR2 YYNGEE. CDR3 DNA: TGTGCCAGCAGCGTAGGCCTAGGTGGATTGGAGACCCAGTACTTC. It translates to CASSVGLGGLETQYF.

This clonotype was seen more than once but under ten times. The chain joins TRBV28 to TRBJ2-3; D uncertain. The V end was cut by 6 bases, the J end by 6 bases, with 13 bases between. Germline CDR1 MDHEN, CDR2 SYDVKM. The CDR3 extends over 13 amino acids. The CDR3 nucleotides are TGTGCCAGCAGGCGAGACCCCGGGGATACGCAGTATTTT. Protein: CASRRDPGDTQYF.

CDR3 nucleotide sequence: TGTGCCAGCAGCGTCCCGTCGACAGGGGGAACTAGCACAGATACGCAGTATTTT. Translating it yields CASSVPSTGGTSTDTQYF. This rearrangement joins TRBV9 to TRBJ2-3, with 9 bases matching TRBD1. Trimming cost V 2 bases and J 0 bases; bases outside gene matches: 10. CDR1 SGDLS and CDR2 YYNGEE come from the germline V gene. The CDR3 spans 18 residues. Drawing the rest from reference TRBV9 and TRBJ2-3, the complete variable domain is DSGVTQTPKHLITATGQRVTLRCSPRSGDLSVYWYQQSLDQGLQFLIQYYNGEERAKGNILERFSAQQFPDLHSELNLSSLELGDSALYFCASSVPSTGGTSTDTQYFGPGTRLTVL.

A few counts support this clonotype. The chain has TRBV27 and TRBJ2-2; D may be TRBD1 (6 bases). V was cut by 5 bases and J by 1 base, with 11 bases left in between. The V gene's germline CDR1 is MNHEY and CDR2 SMNVEV (reference sequence). CDR3 length: 15 residues. The CDR3 reads CASSLGHMNTGELFF. The CDR3 DNA follows: TGTGCCAGCAGTCTGGGACATATGAACACCGGGGAGCTGTTTTTT.

This clonotype was found a few times. The chain couples TRBV6-1 to TRBJ1-2; 7 bases align to TRBD1. The V gene end was trimmed by 6 bases and the J gene end by 3 bases; junction bases not matched to a gene: 7. The germline gives CDR1 MNHNS, CDR2 SASEGT. This CDR3 has 14 amino acids. CDR3 in amino acids: CASRETGTDYGYTF. The DNA of the CDR3 is TGTGCCAGCAGAGAAACCGGGACAGACTATGGCTACACCTTC.

This clonotype came up a few times. The chain links TRBV20-1 to TRBJ1-4; D is perhaps TRBD1 (5 bases). Trimming stripped 0 bases from V and 4 bases from J, with 18 bases between. The CDR3 loop spans 17 amino acids. Germline V gene sequence: CDR1 DFQATT, CDR2 SNEGSKA (reference sequence). Here the CDR3 reads CSARDELGGGINEKLFF. DNA of the CDR3: TGCAGTGCTAGAGATGAGCTGGGGGGGGGGATTAATGAAAAACTGTTTTTT.

The rearrangement joins TRBV5-1 to TRBJ2-1, with a tentative D call TRBD1 (6 bases). The CDR3 contains 14 residues. CDR1 and CDR2 (germline): SGHRS, YFSETQ. Trimming stripped 4 bases from V and 8 bases from J, with 16 bases between. The CDR3 DNA follows: TGCGCCAGCAGCCCGGGAATGGGGGCCCATGAGCAGTTCTTC. Translated: CASSPGMGAHEQFF.

This clonotype was counted at least ten times. The genes are TRBV3-1 and TRBJ2-7, with 9 bases fitting TRBD2. V trimming: 2 bases; J trimming: 3 bases; junction bases outside the gene matches: 14. Germline CDR1 LGHDT, CDR2 YNNKEL (reference sequence). The length of the CDR3 is 18 residues. The CDR3 DNA reads TGTGCCAGCAGCCAAAGAACAACAGGTCTAGCGGGATACTACGAGCAGTACTTC. Translating gives CASSQRTTGLAGYYEQYF.

This clonotype was counted ten times or more. This chain uses TRBV12-3 or TRBV12-4 with TRBJ2-3; the D is unclear. The ends were cut back, 5 bases at V and 8 bases at J, with 8 bases in the middle. CDR3 length equals 11 residues. The DNA for the CDR3 is TGTGCCAGCAGTCGGAAGGGTACGCAGTATTTT. This translates into CASSRKGTQYF.

This rearrangement joins TRBV20-1 to TRBJ2-5; D possibly corresponds to TRBD2 (6 bases). The CDR3 extends over 12 amino acids. Germline values: CDR1 DFQATT, CDR2 SNEGSKA (reference sequence). The ends were cut back, 3 bases at V and 7 bases at J, with 12 bases in the middle. The CDR3 bases are TGCAGTGCTAGGCGGGTGGAGGGGACCCAGTACTTC. Protein: CSARRVEGTQYF.

The V and J genes are TRBV4-3 and TRBJ2-1; D unclear. Germline CDR1 LGHNA, CDR2 YSLEER. The V and J ends lost 0 bases and 5 bases respectively, with 14 bases between them. The CDR3 has 16 residues. CDR3 residues: CASSQDAVFGNNEQFF. CDR3 in DNA: TGCGCCAGCAGCCAAGACGCCGTCTTTGGTAACAATGAGCAGTTCTTC.

This clonotype has ten or more counts. V is TRBV12-3 or TRBV12-4 and J is TRBJ1-1; the D gene is possibly TRBD1 (5 bases). This CDR3 is 12 amino acids long. V lost 2 bases to trimming and J lost 7 bases, with 8 bases between them. The CDR3 spells CASSLYQGEAFF. CDR3 coding DNA: TGTGCCAGCAGTTTATATCAGGGTGAAGCTTTCTTT.

This clonotype was seen more than once but under ten times. The chain carries TRBV4-1 and TRBJ2-1; D uncertain. The CDR3 length is 14 residues. The V gene lost 1 base and the J gene lost 5 bases, with 9 bases spanning the gap. Germline CDR1 reads MGHRA; CDR2 reads YSYEKL. This CDR3 is CASSQGSKNNEQFF. The CDR3 nucleotides read TGCGCCAGCAGCCAAGGTTCCAAAAACAATGAGCAGTTCTTC.

This clonotype showed up just a few times. The chain uses TRBV7-3 and TRBJ2-2, with TRBD2 as a possible D gene (5 bases). V gave up 2 bases and J gave up 5 bases, with 9 bases separating them. Germline V CDR1 and CDR2: SGHTA, FQGTGA. The length of the CDR3 is 14 residues. The CDR3 reads CASSLLEDTGELFF. The CDR3 nucleotides are TGTGCCAGCAGCTTATTGGAGGATACCGGGGAGCTGTTTTTT.

This clonotype was recorded once. The chain has TRBV25-1 and TRBJ2-3; a possible D gene is TRBD2 (6 bases). The CDR3 runs 13 residues. Germline assignment: CDR1 MGHDK and CDR2 SYGVNS. Trimming cost V 8 bases and J 5 bases, with 14 bases left between them. The CDR3 DNA follows: TGTGCCAGCCAGGAGGGCTATAAAGATACGCAGTATTTT. Translating it yields CASQEGYKDTQYF.

There are many counts of this clonotype. The chain combines TRBV11-2 with TRBJ2-3, with D hard to call. V was shortened by 1 base and J by 6 bases, with 8 bases between the two germline ends. Germline assignment: CDR1 SGHAT and CDR2 FQNNGV. The CDR3 length is 13 residues. The CDR3 nucleotides are TGTGCCAGCAGCTTAGTAAGGGTTGATACGCAGTATTTT. This encodes CASSLVRVDTQYF.

This chain links TRBV6-2 or TRBV6-3 with TRBJ2-2; D is ambiguous. V was shortened by 3 bases and J by 0 bases, with 5 bases between the two germline ends. Germline CDR1 and CDR2: MNHEY and SVGEGT. This CDR3 is built from 14 residues. Here the CDR3 reads CASSYEANTGELFF. As DNA, the CDR3 is TGTGCCAGCAGTTATGAGGCGAACACCGGGGAGCTGTTTTTT.

In regard to this clonotype: A read error may produce the germline difference seen at one junction end. The rearrangement uses TRBV28 and TRBJ2-5, with D unclear. The CDR3 totals 14 residues. Germline CDR1 reads MDHEN; CDR2 reads SYDVKM. The CDR3 nucleotides read TGTGCCGGACCTTATTTGGAGACGGAAGAGGCCCAGTACTTC. Protein sequence: CAGPYLETEEAQYF. Combining the CDR3 with reference TRBV28 and TRBJ2-5 gives the whole variable domain DVKVTQSSRYLVKRTGEKVFLECVQDMDHENMFWYRQDPGLGLRLIYFSYDVKMKEKGDIPEGYSVSREKKERFSLILESASTNQTSMYLCAGPYLETEEAQYFGPGTRLLVL.

This clonotype was counted between two and nine times. V usage is TRBV7-2 and J usage is TRBJ2-3; D not certain. The CDR3 totals 14 residues. Trimming stripped 2 bases from V and 2 bases from J, with 8 bases between. Germline lookup yields CDR1 SGHTA and CDR2 FQGNSA. The CDR3 bases are TGTGCCAGCAGCTTAAATGGGTTCACAGATACGCAGTATTTT. It specifies CASSLNGFTDTQYF.

This clonotype has a count of ten or more. The chain joins TRBV3-1 to TRBJ1-3, with 7 bases fitting TRBD1. The CDR3 covers 15 residues. V shed 4 bases and J 4 bases; nucleotides not matched to a gene: 7. Germline CDR1 and CDR2: LGHDT and YNNKEL (reference sequence). The CDR3 region is CASSLLGTDGNTIYF. CDR3 bases: TGTGCCAGCAGCCTCCTTGGGACAGACGGAAACACCATATATTTT.

This clonotype appeared many times. V usage is TRBV10-3 and J usage is TRBJ2-1; weak D call: TRBD1 (7 bases). The germline V and J ends were trimmed by 6 bases and 10 bases, with 19 bases remaining between them. CDR1 ENHRY and CDR2 SYGVKD come from the germline V gene. The CDR3 loop spans 14 amino acids. The CDR3 DNA reads TGTGCCATCAGAAGAACAGGGGAGGACGGGGAGCAGTTCTTC. This codes for CAIRRTGEDGEQFF.

There are many counts of this clonotype. V usage is TRBV10-2 and J usage is TRBJ2-7, with 8 nucleotides matching TRBD2. This CDR3 is built from 11 residues. With V trimmed by 3 bases and J by 9 bases, 1 base remained unmatched. Germline V gene data show CDR1 as WSHSY and CDR2 as SAAADI. The CDR3 here is CASSEAGAQYF. The DNA for the CDR3 is TGCGCCAGCAGTGAAGCGGGAGCGCAGTACTTC.

A word on this clonotype: This could be a read error, since a much larger clone is one nucleotide away. Because it lacks the conserved phenylalanine or tryptophan at the end, this CDR3 is likely a read error. The chain is built from TRBV20-1 and TRBJ2-5; D is tentatively TRBD1 or TRBD2 (5 bases each). The CDR3 has 13 residues. Trimming removed 3 bases from V and 1 base from J, with 9 bases in between. Germline-derived CDR1 and CDR2 are DFQATT and SNEGSKA (reference sequence). The CDR3 DNA follows: TGCAGTGCTAGTCATGGGGGCCAAGAGACCCAGTACTCC. Its translation: CSASHGGQETQYS.

This clonotype came up many times. The chain has TRBV5-6 and TRBJ2-7, with TRBD2 matching over 9 bases. J lost 4 bases, V lost 4 bases, and 12 bases had no gene match. The CDR3 extends over 16 amino acids. CDR1 and CDR2 (germline): SGHDT, YYEEEE. CDR3 DNA: TGTGCCAGCAGCCCGGCTTTGGCGGGAGGGCTTTACGAGCAGTACTTC. Its protein product is CASSPALAGGLYEQYF.

This clonotype was detected ten times or more. The chain joins TRBV25-1 to TRBJ1-1; the D gene is possibly TRBD1 (6 bases). Germline CDR1 reads MGHDK; CDR2 reads SYGVNS. V was pared by 6 bases and J by 3 bases, with 20 bases between. This CDR3 has 16 residues. The CDR3 nucleotides are TGTGCCAGCAGAAGTCGGGGGGCCAGGGTAGACACTGAAGCTTTCTTT. Translation: CASRSRGARVDTEAFF.